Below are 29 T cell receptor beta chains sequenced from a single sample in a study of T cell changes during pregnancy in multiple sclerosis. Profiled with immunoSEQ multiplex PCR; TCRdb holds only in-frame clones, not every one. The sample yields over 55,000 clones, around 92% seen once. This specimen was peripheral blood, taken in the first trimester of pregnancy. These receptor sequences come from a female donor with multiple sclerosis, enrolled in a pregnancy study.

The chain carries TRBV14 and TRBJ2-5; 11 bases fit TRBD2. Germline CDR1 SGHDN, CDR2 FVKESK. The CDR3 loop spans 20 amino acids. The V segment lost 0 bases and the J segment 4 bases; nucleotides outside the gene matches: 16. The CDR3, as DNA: TGTGCCAGCAGCCAAGAAGGGACGATAGCGGGAGGGGCCCCCGGAGAGACCCAGTACTTC. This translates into CASSQEGTIAGGAPGETQYF.

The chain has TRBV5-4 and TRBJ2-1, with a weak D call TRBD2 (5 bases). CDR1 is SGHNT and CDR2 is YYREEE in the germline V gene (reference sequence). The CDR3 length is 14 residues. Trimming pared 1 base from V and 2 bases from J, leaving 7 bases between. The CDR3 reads CASSLRGPYNEQFF. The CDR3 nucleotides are TGTGCCAGCAGCTTGCGGGGTCCCTACAATGAGCAGTTCTTC.

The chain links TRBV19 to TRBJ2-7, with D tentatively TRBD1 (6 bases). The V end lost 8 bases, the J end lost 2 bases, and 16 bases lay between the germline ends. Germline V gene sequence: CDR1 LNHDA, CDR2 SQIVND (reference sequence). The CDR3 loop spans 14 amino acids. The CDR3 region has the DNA TGTGCCAGTCGCGTTGACAGGAATGCCTACGAGCAGTACTTC. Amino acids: CASRVDRNAYEQYF.

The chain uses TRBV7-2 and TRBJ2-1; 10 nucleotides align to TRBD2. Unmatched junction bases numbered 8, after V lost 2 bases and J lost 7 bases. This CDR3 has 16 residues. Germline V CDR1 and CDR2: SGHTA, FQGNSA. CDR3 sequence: CASSLFASGSWNEQFF. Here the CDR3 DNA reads TGTGCCAGCAGCTTATTCGCTAGCGGGAGTTGGAATGAGCAGTTCTTC.

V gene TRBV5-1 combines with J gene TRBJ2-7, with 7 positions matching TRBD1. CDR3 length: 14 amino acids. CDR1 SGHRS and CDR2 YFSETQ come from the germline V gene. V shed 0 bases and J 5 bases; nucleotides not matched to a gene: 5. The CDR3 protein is CASSLGTGHHEQYF. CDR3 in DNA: TGCGCCAGCAGCTTGGGGACAGGACATCACGAGCAGTACTTC.

CDR3 protein: CASSPFRLAGGPGHEQFF. CDR3 nucleotide sequence: TGTGCCAGCAGCCCCTTCCGGCTAGCGGGAGGGCCGGGGCATGAGCAGTTCTTC. The genes are TRBV28 and TRBJ2-1; 12 bases fit TRBD2. Germline V gene lookup returns CDR1 MDHEN and CDR2 SYDVKM. V lost 6 bases and J lost 8; bases outside the gene matches: 17. There are 18 residues in the CDR3.

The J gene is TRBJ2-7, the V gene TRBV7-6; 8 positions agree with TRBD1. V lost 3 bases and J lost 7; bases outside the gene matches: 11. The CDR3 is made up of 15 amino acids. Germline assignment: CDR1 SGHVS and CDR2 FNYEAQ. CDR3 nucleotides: TGTGCCAGCAGCTTTAGACAGGGGTCGGGAGTGGAGCAGTACTTC. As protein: CASSFRQGSGVEQYF.

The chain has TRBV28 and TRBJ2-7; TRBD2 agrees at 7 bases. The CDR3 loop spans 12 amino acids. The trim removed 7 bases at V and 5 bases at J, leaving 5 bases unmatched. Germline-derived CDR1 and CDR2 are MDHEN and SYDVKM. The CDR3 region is CASTGGRHEQYF. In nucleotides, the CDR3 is TGTGCCAGCACCGGGGGGAGGCACGAGCAGTACTTC.

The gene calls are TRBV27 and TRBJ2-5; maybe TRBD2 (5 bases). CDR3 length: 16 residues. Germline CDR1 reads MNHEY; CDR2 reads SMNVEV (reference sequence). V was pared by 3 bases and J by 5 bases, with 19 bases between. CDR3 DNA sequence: TGTGCCAGCAGTTTTTTCACCAGCGGAGCTTGGGAGACCCAGTACTTC. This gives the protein CASSFFTSGAWETQYF.

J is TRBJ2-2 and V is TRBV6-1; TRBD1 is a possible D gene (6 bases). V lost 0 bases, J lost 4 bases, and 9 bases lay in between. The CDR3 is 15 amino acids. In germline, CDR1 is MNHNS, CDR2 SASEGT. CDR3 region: CASSEALGGTGELFF. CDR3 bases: TGTGCCAGCAGTGAAGCTCTAGGGGGCACCGGGGAGCTGTTTTTT.

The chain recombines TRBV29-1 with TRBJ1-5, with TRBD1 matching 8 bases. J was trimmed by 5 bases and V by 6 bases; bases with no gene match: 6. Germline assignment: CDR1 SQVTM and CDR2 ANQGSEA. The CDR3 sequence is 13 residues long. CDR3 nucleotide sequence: TGCAGCGTCGGACAGGGCGTGGATCAGCCCCAGCATTTT. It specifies CSVGQGVDQPQHF.

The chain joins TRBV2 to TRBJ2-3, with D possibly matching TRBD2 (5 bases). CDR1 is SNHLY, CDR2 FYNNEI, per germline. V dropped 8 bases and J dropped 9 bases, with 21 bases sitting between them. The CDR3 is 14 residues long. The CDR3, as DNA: TGTGCCAGCCTATCTAGCAGATTAATTCCAACGCAGTATTTT. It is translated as CASLSSRLIPTQYF. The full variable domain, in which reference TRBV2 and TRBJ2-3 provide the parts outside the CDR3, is EPEVTQTPSHQVTQMGQEVILRCVPISNHLYFYWYRQILGQKVEFLVSFYNNEISEKSEIFDDQFSVERPDGSNFTLKIRSTKLEDSAMYFCASLSSRLIPTQYFGPGTRLTVL.

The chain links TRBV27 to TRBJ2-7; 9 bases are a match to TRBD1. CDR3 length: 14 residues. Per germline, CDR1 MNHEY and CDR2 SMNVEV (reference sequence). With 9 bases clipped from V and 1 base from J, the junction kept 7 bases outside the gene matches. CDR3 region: CASRRQGVSYEQYF. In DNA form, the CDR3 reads TGTGCCAGTCGCCGACAGGGGGTATCCTACGAGCAGTACTTC.

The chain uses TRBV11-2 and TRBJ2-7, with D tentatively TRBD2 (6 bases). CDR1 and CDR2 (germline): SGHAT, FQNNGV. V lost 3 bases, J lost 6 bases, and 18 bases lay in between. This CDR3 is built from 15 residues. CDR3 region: CASSLGGLMVSEQYF. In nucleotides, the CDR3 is TGTGCCAGCAGCTTGGGGGGTTTAATGGTCTCCGAGCAGTACTTC.

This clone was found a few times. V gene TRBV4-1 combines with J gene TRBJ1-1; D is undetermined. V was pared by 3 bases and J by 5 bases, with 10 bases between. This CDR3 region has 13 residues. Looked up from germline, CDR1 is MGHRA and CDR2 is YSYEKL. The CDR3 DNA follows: TGCGCCAGCAGCCAGACCGAGAGGACTGAAGCTTTCTTT. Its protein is CASSQTERTEAFF.

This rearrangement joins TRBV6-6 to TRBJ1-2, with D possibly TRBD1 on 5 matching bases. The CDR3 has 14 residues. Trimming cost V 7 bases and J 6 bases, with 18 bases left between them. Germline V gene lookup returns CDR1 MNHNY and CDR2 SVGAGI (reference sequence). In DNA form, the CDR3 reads TGTGCCAGCACCTCGGGGGGTAGTAGAAATGGCTACACCTTC. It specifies CASTSGGSRNGYTF.

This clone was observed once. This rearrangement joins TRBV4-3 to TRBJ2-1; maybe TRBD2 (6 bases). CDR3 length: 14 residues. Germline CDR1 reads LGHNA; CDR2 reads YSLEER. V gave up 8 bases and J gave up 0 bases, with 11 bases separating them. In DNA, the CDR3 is TGCGCCAGCTCAGGGACTGGCTCCTACAATGAGCAGTTCTTC. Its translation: CASSGTGSYNEQFF.

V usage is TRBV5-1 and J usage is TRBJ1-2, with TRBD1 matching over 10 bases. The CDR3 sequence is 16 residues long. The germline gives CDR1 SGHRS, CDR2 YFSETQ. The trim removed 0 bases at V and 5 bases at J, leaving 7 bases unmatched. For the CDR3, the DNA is TGCGCCAGCAGCTTGGCAGCGGGACAGGGGCTTTATGGCTACACCTTC. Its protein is CASSLAAGQGLYGYTF. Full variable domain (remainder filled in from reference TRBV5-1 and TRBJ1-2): KAGVTQTPRYLIKTRGQQVTLSCSPISGHRSVSWYQQTPGQGLQFLFEYFSETQRNKGNFPGRFSGRQFSNSRSEMNVSTLELGDSALYLCASSLAAGQGLYGYTFGSGTRLTVV.

The CDR3 here is CASSPGDCIQYF. The CDR3 region has the DNA TGTGCCAGCAGCCCCGGGGACTGCATTCAGTACTTC. The chain uses TRBV21-1 and TRBJ2-4; TRBD2, as called in the table, went unchecked against the DNA. TRBV21-1 is recorded as a pseudogene. The CDR3 covers 12 residues.

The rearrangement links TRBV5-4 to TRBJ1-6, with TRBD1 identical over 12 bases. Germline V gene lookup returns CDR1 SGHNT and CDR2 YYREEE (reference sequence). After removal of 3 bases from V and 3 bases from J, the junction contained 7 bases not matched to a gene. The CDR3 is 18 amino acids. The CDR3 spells CASSSTGQGAYYNSPLHF. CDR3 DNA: TGTGCCAGCAGCTCCACGGGACAGGGGGCCTACTATAATTCACCCCTCCACTTT.

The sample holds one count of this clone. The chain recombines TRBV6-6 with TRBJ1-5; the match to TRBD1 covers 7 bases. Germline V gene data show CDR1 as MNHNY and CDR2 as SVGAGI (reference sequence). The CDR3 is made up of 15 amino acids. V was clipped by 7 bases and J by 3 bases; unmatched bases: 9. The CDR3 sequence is CASTPPGQPNQPQHF. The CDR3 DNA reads TGTGCCAGCACCCCCCCGGGACAGCCCAATCAGCCCCAGCATTTT.

CDR3 protein: CASSLTSGISYEQYF. Written as DNA, the CDR3 is TGTGCCAGCAGCTTGACTAGCGGAATCTCCTACGAGCAGTACTTC. The J gene is TRBJ2-7, the V gene TRBV7-2; 9 bases line up with TRBD2. Germline lookup yields CDR1 SGHTA and CDR2 FQGNSA. J lost 0 bases, V lost 3 bases, and 3 bases had no gene match. The CDR3 contains 15 residues.

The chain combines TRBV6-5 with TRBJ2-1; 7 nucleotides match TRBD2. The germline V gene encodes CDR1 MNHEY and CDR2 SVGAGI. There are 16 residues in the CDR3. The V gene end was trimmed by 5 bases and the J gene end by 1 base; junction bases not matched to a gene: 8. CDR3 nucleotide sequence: TGTGCCAGCAGTCACTTCGGGGGGACGTCCTACAATGAGCAGTTCTTC. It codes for CASSHFGGTSYNEQFF.

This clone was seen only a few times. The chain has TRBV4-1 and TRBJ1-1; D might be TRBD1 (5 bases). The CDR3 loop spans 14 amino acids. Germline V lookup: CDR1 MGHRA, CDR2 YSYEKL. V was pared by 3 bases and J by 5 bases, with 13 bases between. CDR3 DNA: TGCGCCAGCAGCCAGCCAGGGTTGGGAACTGAAGCTTTCTTT. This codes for CASSQPGLGTEAFF.

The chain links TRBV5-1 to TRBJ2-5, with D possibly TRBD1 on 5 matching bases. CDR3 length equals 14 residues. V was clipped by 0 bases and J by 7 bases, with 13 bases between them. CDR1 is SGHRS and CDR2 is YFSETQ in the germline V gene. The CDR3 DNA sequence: TGCGCCAGCAGCTTGGACAGATCTCAGGGGACCCAGTACTTC. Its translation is CASSLDRSQGTQYF.

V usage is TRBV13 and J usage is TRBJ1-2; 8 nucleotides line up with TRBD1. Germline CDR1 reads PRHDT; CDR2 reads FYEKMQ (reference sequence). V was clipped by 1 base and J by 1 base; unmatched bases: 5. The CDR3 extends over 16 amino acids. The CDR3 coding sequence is TGTGCCAGCAGCTTAGCTCCGGGACAGGTTAACTATGGCTACACCTTC. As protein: CASSLAPGQVNYGYTF.

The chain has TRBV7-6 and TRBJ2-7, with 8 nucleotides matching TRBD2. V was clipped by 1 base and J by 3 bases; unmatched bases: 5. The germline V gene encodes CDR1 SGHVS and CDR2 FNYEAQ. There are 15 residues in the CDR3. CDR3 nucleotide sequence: TGTGCCAGCAGCTTAGAACTAGCGGACCTCTACGAGCAGTACTTC. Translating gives CASSLELADLYEQYF.

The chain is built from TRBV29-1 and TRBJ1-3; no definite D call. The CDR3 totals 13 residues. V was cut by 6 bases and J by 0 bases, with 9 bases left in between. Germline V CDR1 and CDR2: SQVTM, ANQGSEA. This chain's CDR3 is CSVATVSGNTIYF. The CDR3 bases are TGCAGCGTAGCGACGGTCTCTGGAAACACCATATATTTT.

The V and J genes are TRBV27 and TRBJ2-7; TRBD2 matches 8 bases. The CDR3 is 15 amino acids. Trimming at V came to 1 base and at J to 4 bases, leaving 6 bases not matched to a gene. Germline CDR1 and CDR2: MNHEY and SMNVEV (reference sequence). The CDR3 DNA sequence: TGTGCCAGCAGTTTATATAGAGCGGGGGTTTACGAGCAGTACTTC. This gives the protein CASSLYRAGVYEQYF.